The rows below give T cell receptor beta chains drawn from one sample of a study of blood T cell repertoires in COVID-19. The repertoire was sequenced with immunoSEQ multiplex PCR; TCRdb's copy has only in-frame clones and lacks some. The sample includes 55,000 to 65,000 clones, about 85% of them seen just once. Sample: peripheral blood. Every receptor here comes from a human donor with acute or convalescent COVID-19. The donor label of this sample is uncertain. The CDR3 runs from the conserved cysteine through the conserved F or W. D genes are given only for firm matches. The listing skips clone size in some rows; elsewhere it reads once, few, many or a size class.

CDR3nt | CDR3aa | d_gene | v_gene | abundance | j_gene
TGCGCCAGCAGTGTCTCCGTGGGGACTAGCGGGGCGACCCAGTACTTC | CASSVSVGTSGATQYF | TRBD2 | TRBV10-2 | . | TRBJ2-5
TGTGCCAGCAGTTCACGTACAATCTGGAATGAGCAGTTCTTC | CASSSRTIWNEQFF | . | TRBV6-6 | . | TRBJ2-1
TGTGCCAGCAGTTGGGGGGGAGAGACCTCCTACGAGCAGTACTTC | CASSWGGETSYEQYF | TRBD2 | TRBV11-2 | . | TRBJ2-7
TGTGCCAGCAGCGTAAATCCCTATTCTAGTGGGTACGAGCAGTACTTC | CASSVNPYSSGYEQYF | . | TRBV9 | . | TRBJ2-7
TGTGCCAGCAGCACGAATATCGGACAGGGAGGGACCCAGTACTTC | CASSTNIGQGGTQYF | TRBD1 | TRBV7-9 | . | TRBJ2-5
TGTGCCAGCAGCCTGGGCGCTGCGGACACCATATATTTT | CASSLGAADTIYF | . | TRBV5-4 | . | TRBJ1-3
TGTGCCAGCAGCCAAGGAAGGCGGACTAGCGGGAAAGAGACCCAGTACTTC | CASSQGRRTSGKETQYF | TRBD2 | TRBV3-1/TRBV3-2 | . | TRBJ2-5
TGTGCCACCAGTGACCCCCCGGGAAATACGCAGTATTTT | CATSDPPGNTQYF | . | TRBV24-1 | . | TRBJ2-3
TGTGCCAGTAGTACCGGGACAGAGCGTGAGGAACTGTTTTTT | CASSTGTEREELFF | TRBD1 | TRBV19 | . | TRBJ1-4
TGTGCCAGTAGTATAGCCCAGCGGGGAGTCTACGAGCAGTACTTC | CASSIAQRGVYEQYF | TRBD2 | TRBV19 | few | TRBJ2-7
TGTGCCAGCTCCGACCGCACAGGGAGCATGAACACTGAAGCTTTCTTT | CASSDRTGSMNTEAFF | . | TRBV18 | . | TRBJ1-1
TGTGCCAGCAGCACCGGGACTCATAGCACAGATACGCAGTATTTT | CASSTGTHSTDTQYF | . | TRBV7-6 | once | TRBJ2-3
TGTGCCAAAGAAGGTTGGGGGCTAGACAATCAGCCCCAGCATTTT | CAKEGWGLDNQPQHF | . | TRBV19 | . | TRBJ1-5
TGTGCCAGCAGCCCCGGAGTAGCCTACACTGAAGCTTTCTTT | CASSPGVAYTEAFF | . | TRBV5-4 | . | TRBJ1-1
TGTGCCAGCAGCTTGGGAATGATCGGGAGTGGGGAGACCCAGTACTTC | CASSLGMIGSGETQYF | . | TRBV7-2 | . | TRBJ2-5
TGTGCCAGCAGCTCGACGACTAGCGGGACCTCCTACAATGAGCAGTTCTTC | CASSSTTSGTSYNEQFF | TRBD2 | TRBV7-3 | . | TRBJ2-1
TGCAGCGCATCACAGGATTACTCCTACAATGAGCAGTTCTTC | CSASQDYSYNEQFF | . | TRBV29-1 | . | TRBJ2-1
TGTGCCAGCGGAGGACAGGGTGACCAGCCCCAGCATTTT | CASGGQGDQPQHF | TRBD1 | TRBV9 | . | TRBJ1-5
TGTGCCAGCAGTTACGGGCAGGGGGCTTATGAGCAGTTCTTC | CASSYGQGAYEQFF | TRBD1 | TRBV27 | . | TRBJ2-1
TGTGCCAGCAGAGAAGCGTCGGGACATCTCTCTGGAAACACCATATATTTT | CASREASGHLSGNTIYF | . | TRBV28 | few | TRBJ1-3
TGTGCCATCAGTGAGTCAGGGACAGGGCCCTACAATGAGCAGTTCTTC | CAISESGTGPYNEQFF | TRBD1 | TRBV10-3 | . | TRBJ2-1
TGTGCCAGCAGCTTCTATATGAACACTGAAGCTTTCTTT | CASSFYMNTEAFF | . | TRBV7-2 | . | TRBJ1-1
TGTGCCAGCAGCTTAGGGGGCAGTGAAGCTAACTATGGCTACACCTTC | CASSLGGSEANYGYTF | . | TRBV7-2 | few | TRBJ1-2
TGTGCCAGCAGGCGGGCCGCGAGGGGCTACACCTTC | CASRRAARGYTF | . | TRBV12-3/TRBV12-4 | . | TRBJ1-2
TGTGCCAGCAGTTATCTGGACAGGGGGCGGGGGGGTGAAAAACTGTTTTTT | CASSYLDRGRGGEKLFF | TRBD1 | TRBV27 | . | TRBJ1-4
TGCGCCAGCAGACAGGGTTGGGAGACTGAAGCTTTCTTT | CASRQGWETEAFF | . | TRBV5-1 | once | TRBJ1-1
TGCAGCGTTGATGAAGGGGTGTCAGAAAAACTGTTTTTT | CSVDEGVSEKLFF | . | TRBV29-1 | . | TRBJ1-4
TGCGCCAGCAGCCCACTAATTTACAATGAGCAGTTCTTC | CASSPLIYNEQFF | . | TRBV10-1 | few | TRBJ2-1
TGTGCCAGCAGCTCTGGAGGTATCCCTTACAATGAGCAGTTCTTC | CASSSGGIPYNEQFF | . | TRBV7-3 | . | TRBJ2-1
TGTGCCAGCAGCGAGAGGATAAACACCGGGGAGCTGTTTTTT | CASSERINTGELFF | . | TRBV9 | . | TRBJ2-2
TGTGCCAGCAGCTTGGGACTACCGAGCACAGATACGCAGTATTTT | CASSLGLPSTDTQYF | . | TRBV5-4 | . | TRBJ2-3
TGTGCCACCAGCAGAGAAATTACAGGGGCCACTGAAGCTTTCTTT | CATSREITGATEAFF | TRBD1 | TRBV15 | . | TRBJ1-1
TGTGCCAGCAGTCCAGGATGGAACTATGGCTACACCTTC | CASSPGWNYGYTF | . | TRBV25-1 | . | TRBJ1-2
TGTGCCAGCAGCGGGTCGTACACAGCCTTTGCAACTAATGAAAAACTGTTTTTT | CASSGSYTAFATNEKLFF | . | TRBV5-6 | . | TRBJ1-4
TGCGCCAGCAGGCAAACAGCGAACACTGAAGCTTTCTTT | CASRQTANTEAFF | . | TRBV5-1 | . | TRBJ1-1
TGTGCCAGCTGGGAGTTGGGCGAGCTAGCCAAAAACATTCAGTACTTC | CASWELGELAKNIQYF | . | TRBV27 | once | TRBJ2-4
TGTGCCAGTAGTGCAGCGGGGGGGGTGGCAGATACGCAGTATTTT | CASSAAGGVADTQYF | TRBD2 | TRBV19 | . | TRBJ2-3
TGTGCCAGCAGTAACGGTGCGACAGGGGGAGCCGGGGAGCTGTTTTTT | CASSNGATGGAGELFF | TRBD1 | TRBV27 | . | TRBJ2-2
TGTGCCAGCAGTCGGACGGGGGGCAACTATGGCTACACCTTC | CASSRTGGNYGYTF | . | TRBV6-5 | . | TRBJ1-2
TGTGCCAGCAGCTTACTAGCGGGGGGCTGGAACACCGGGGAGCTGTTTTTT | CASSLLAGGWNTGELFF | TRBD2 | TRBV7-2 | . | TRBJ2-2